This passage covers 26 T cell receptor beta chains from one sample sequenced in a study of cytomegalovirus exposure and HLA in healthy donors. This table comes from immunoSEQ multiplex PCR, and its TCRdb copy is limited to in-frame clones, with some not included. The sample lists 200,000 or so clones, approximately 87% seen once, with less than 7% in the top ten. The sample consisted of PBMCs. These receptors originate from a young woman in good health and CMV-seronegative.

The chain links TRBV9 to TRBJ2-7, with D tentatively TRBD2 (6 bases). The V gene's germline CDR1 is SGDLS and CDR2 YYNGEE. The CDR3 is 15 amino acids. V was pared by 0 bases and J by 4 bases, with 14 bases between. The CDR3 protein is CASSVGDSVVYEQYF. For the CDR3, the DNA is TGTGCCAGCAGCGTAGGGGACTCGGTGGTATACGAGCAGTACTTC.

The V gene is TRBV9, the J gene TRBJ1-1; TRBD1 might be the D (6 bases). Deletions cut 0 bases from V and 2 bases from J, with 11 bases between. The length of the CDR3 is 15 residues. The germline V gene encodes CDR1 SGDLS and CDR2 YYNGEE. The DNA of the CDR3 is TGTGCCAGCAGCGTAGGGGCGGGGGGCAACACTGAAGCTTTCTTT. Protein product: CASSVGAGGNTEAFF.

The CDR3 region is CSVRPGANQPQHF. CDR3 coding DNA: TGCAGCGTGAGACCTGGGGCTAATCAGCCCCAGCATTTT. The chain uses TRBV29-1 and TRBJ1-5, with a tentative D call TRBD1 (5 bases). The germline gives CDR1 SQVTM, CDR2 ANQGSEA. There are 13 residues in the CDR3. The V end was cut by 6 bases, the J end by 4 bases, with 13 bases between.

The rearrangement uses TRBV25-1 and TRBJ1-1; D ambiguous. V was shortened by 7 bases and J by 11 bases, with 17 bases between the two germline ends. The germline gives CDR1 MGHDK, CDR2 SYGVNS. This CDR3 has 12 amino acids. For the CDR3, the DNA is TGTGCCAGCACGCTCGAAGGGTTGAGTGCTTTCTTT. This translates into CASTLEGLSAFF.

The chain is built from TRBV9 and TRBJ2-2; D not resolved. CDR3 length: 12 residues. Trimming took off 5 bases at V and 4 bases at J, with 6 bases between the two ends. Germline V gene sequence: CDR1 SGDLS, CDR2 YYNGEE. CDR3: CASRASTGELFF. CDR3 coding DNA: TGTGCCAGCAGGGCCTCCACCGGGGAGCTGTTTTTT.

The rearrangement joins TRBV2 to TRBJ1-5; tentatively, D is TRBD1 (6 bases). The germline CDR1 and CDR2 sequences are SNHLY and FYNNEI. Trimming removed 3 bases from V and 6 bases from J, with 15 bases in between. The CDR3 is made up of 15 amino acids. The CDR3 nucleotides are TGTGCCAGCAGTGAGGACAGTCGGATCGGTCAGCCCCAGCATTTT. Translated: CASSEDSRIGQPQHF.

The CDR3 sequence: CASSSQVGTSEAFF. In DNA, the CDR3 is TGTGCCAGTAGTAGCCAAGTGGGCACTAGTGAAGCTTTCTTT. The gene calls are TRBV19 and TRBJ1-1; no reliable D call. Germline V lookup: CDR1 LNHDA, CDR2 SQIVND (reference sequence). The CDR3 consists of 14 residues. V was trimmed by 4 bases and J by 7 bases, leaving 16 bases between them.

The chain employs TRBV11-3 and TRBJ2-1; D is undetermined. V was clipped by 0 bases and J by 4 bases, with 10 bases between them. Per the germline V gene, CDR1 is SGHNT and CDR2 is YENEEA. The CDR3 length is 15 residues. The CDR3 loop reads CASSLDPQVYNEQFF. For the CDR3, the DNA is TGTGCCAGCAGCTTAGATCCCCAGGTATACAATGAGCAGTTCTTC.

The chain carries TRBV13 and TRBJ2-7, with D perhaps matching TRBD1 (5 bases). The CDR3 sequence is 14 residues long. Germline V gives CDR1 PRHDT, CDR2 FYEKMQ (reference sequence). Deletions cut 5 bases from V and 1 base from J, with 12 bases between. The CDR3 DNA sequence: TGTGCCAGCAGCCACAAGACAGAATCCTACGAGCAGTACTTC. Amino acids: CASSHKTESYEQYF.

V usage is TRBV2 and J usage is TRBJ2-1, with D perhaps TRBD2 (5 bases). The V end lost 11 bases, the J end lost 0 bases, and 14 bases lay between the germline ends. Per the germline V gene, CDR1 is SNHLY and CDR2 is FYNNEI. This CDR3 has 14 residues. For the CDR3, the DNA is TGTGCCTCGGAGGCCGAGAGCTCCTACAATGAGCAGTTCTTC. Its protein product is CASEAESSYNEQFF.

Details on this clone: At one boundary the junction diverges from the germline segment, which might be a read error. The chain joins TRBV6-1 to TRBJ2-7; D might be TRBD2 (5 bases). CDR1 and CDR2 (germline): MNHNS, SASEGT. This CDR3 comprises 13 residues. The CDR3 nucleotides are TGTGCCAGCAGTGTCCCGGGATCCTCCGAGCAGTACTTC. This encodes CASSVPGSSEQYF.

The chain joins TRBV27 to TRBJ1-2; D perhaps matches TRBD1 (6 bases). The CDR3 sequence is 13 residues long. Germline V CDR1 and CDR2: MNHEY, SMNVEV (reference sequence). Deletions cut 5 bases from V and 1 base from J, with 8 bases between. The CDR3 DNA is TGTGCCAGCAGTCCGGACAGTAACTATGGCTACACCTTC. Translation gives CASSPDSNYGYTF.

The chain uses TRBV27 and TRBJ2-3; the match to TRBD1 covers 9 bases. Germline CDR1 MNHEY, CDR2 SMNVEV (reference sequence). Losses at the gene ends were 3 bases for V and 7 bases for J; bases not matched to a gene: 8. The CDR3 extends over 15 amino acids. In nucleotides, the CDR3 is TGTGCCAGCAGTTTGTTCACAGGGGGCTTGAATACGCAGTATTTT. It is translated as CASSLFTGGLNTQYF.

The V gene is TRBV4-1, the J gene TRBJ2-7; D is possibly TRBD2 (5 bases). CDR1 is MGHRA and CDR2 is YSYEKL in the germline V gene. The CDR3 runs 18 residues. V gave up 0 bases and J gave up 6 bases, with 24 bases separating them. The CDR3 protein is CASSQDLRLEEDGFEQYF. CDR3 nucleotides: TGCGCCAGCAGCCAAGACTTGCGGTTAGAGGAGGACGGATTCGAGCAGTACTTC.

About this clone: The same CDR3 arises from other DNA sequences in this sample as well. This rearrangement joins TRBV27 to TRBJ2-3, with a possible D match to TRBD2 (6 bases). This CDR3 comprises 13 residues. The germline CDR1 and CDR2 sequences are MNHEY and SMNVEV (reference sequence). Trimming shortened V by 6 bases and J by 3 bases, and 10 bases separated the two germline ends. The CDR3 protein is CASRGSGTDTQYF. The CDR3 DNA reads as TGTGCCAGCAGGGGTAGCGGTACAGATACGCAGTATTTT.

The chain links TRBV6-1 to TRBJ1-1; 7 nucleotides line up with TRBD1. CDR3 length: 14 residues. V was pared by 5 bases and J by 8 bases, with 11 bases of the junction left unmatched. In germline, CDR1 is MNHNS, CDR2 SASEGT. The CDR3 sequence is CASSWERGLNEAFF. CDR3 in DNA: TGTGCCAGCAGTTGGGAGAGGGGGCTTAACGAAGCTTTCTTT.

This chain joins TRBV15 and TRBJ2-3, with 10 positions matching TRBD2. The CDR3 runs to 17 residues. The J segment lost 4 bases and the V segment lost 0 bases, leaving 7 bases of the junction unmatched. Per the germline V gene, CDR1 is LNHNV and CDR2 is YYDKDF (reference sequence). The CDR3 loop reads CATSREKLAGRADTQYF. DNA of the CDR3: TGTGCCACCAGCAGAGAAAAACTAGCGGGGAGAGCAGATACGCAGTATTTT.

This chain uses TRBV15 with TRBJ2-5, with D unresolved. The CDR3 is 15 amino acids. Germline CDR1 reads LNHNV; CDR2 reads YYDKDF (reference sequence). With 5 bases removed from V and 5 bases from J, the gap between germline ends came to 18 bases. The CDR3 DNA reads as TGTGCCACCAGCCCCCGTCGCGGCAGTGGTGAGACCCAGTACTTC. This gives the protein CATSPRRGSGETQYF.

The CDR3 DNA reads TGTGCCAGCAGCTTAGCGGAGCTGGGCCCTGGCTACACCTTC. Translated: CASSLAELGPGYTF. The V gene is TRBV7-9, the J gene TRBJ1-2, with D unclear. The CDR3 loop spans 14 amino acids. The V and J ends lost 0 bases and 7 bases respectively, with 12 bases between them. The germline V gene has CDR1 SEHNR and CDR2 FQNEAQ (reference sequence).

The V gene is TRBV2, the J gene TRBJ2-2; weak D call: TRBD2 (6 bases). Germline V gene data show CDR1 as SNHLY and CDR2 as FYNNEI. The CDR3 is made up of 15 amino acids. Trimming left V 7 bases short and J 2 bases short, with 14 bases between. The CDR3 loop reads CASTGGDVNTGELFF. The CDR3 DNA follows: TGTGCCAGCACTGGAGGGGACGTTAACACCGGGGAGCTGTTTTTT.

This chain links TRBV7-9 with TRBJ1-2; 8 bases agree with TRBD1. Germline CDR1 reads SEHNR; CDR2 reads FQNEAQ (reference sequence). J was trimmed by 7 bases and V by 2 bases; bases with no gene match: 6. The CDR3 contains 14 residues. The DNA of the CDR3 is TGTGCCAGCAGCTTATGGGGACAGGAGGGTGGCTACACCTTC. It codes for CASSLWGQEGGYTF.

The chain links TRBV2 to TRBJ1-5; weak D call: TRBD1 (6 bases). The length of the CDR3 is 14 residues. Germline V gene lookup returns CDR1 SNHLY and CDR2 FYNNEI. V shed 4 bases and J shed 6 bases, with 13 bases lying between them. CDR3 nucleotide sequence: TGTGCCAGCAGTGCCGGCAGGGGTGGTCAGCCCCAGCATTTT. It encodes CASSAGRGGQPQHF.

The chain links TRBV5-1 to TRBJ2-2; no clear D. V was shortened by 0 bases and J by 1 base, with 10 bases between the two germline ends. Germline values: CDR1 SGHRS, CDR2 YFSETQ. The CDR3 has 16 amino acids. The CDR3 reads CASSLEPRMNTGELFF. The CDR3 DNA follows: TGCGCCAGCAGCTTGGAGCCCAGGATGAACACCGGGGAGCTGTTTTTT.

This chain joins TRBV5-4 and TRBJ2-7; 7 nucleotides agree with TRBD1. Germline V gives CDR1 SGHNT, CDR2 YYREEE (reference sequence). V dropped 4 bases and J dropped 4; count of bases not matched to a gene: 11. This CDR3 is built from 15 residues. The CDR3 reads CASSRDPGQLYEQYF. In DNA, the CDR3 is TGTGCCAGCAGCCGTGATCCGGGACAGCTGTACGAGCAGTACTTC.

This chain connects TRBV2 to TRBJ1-4; 10 positions agree with TRBD1. V gave up 6 bases and J gave up 8 bases; unmatched junction bases: 6. This CDR3 region has 14 residues. Germline values: CDR1 SNHLY, CDR2 FYNNEI. CDR3 in DNA: TGTGCCAGCAGACGGGACAGGGGCCAAGAAAAACTGTTTTTT. Its translation is CASRRDRGQEKLFF.

Concerning this clone itself: Sequence at one end of the junction differs from germline and may be a read error. V is TRBV11-2 and J is TRBJ1-5; a weak D match, TRBD1 (5 bases). CDR1 is SGHAT and CDR2 is FQNNGV in the germline V gene. The CDR3 totals 13 residues. Written as DNA, the CDR3 is TGTGCCAGCAGCATAGACAGAAATCAGCCCCAGCATTTT. This codes for CASSIDRNQPQHF.